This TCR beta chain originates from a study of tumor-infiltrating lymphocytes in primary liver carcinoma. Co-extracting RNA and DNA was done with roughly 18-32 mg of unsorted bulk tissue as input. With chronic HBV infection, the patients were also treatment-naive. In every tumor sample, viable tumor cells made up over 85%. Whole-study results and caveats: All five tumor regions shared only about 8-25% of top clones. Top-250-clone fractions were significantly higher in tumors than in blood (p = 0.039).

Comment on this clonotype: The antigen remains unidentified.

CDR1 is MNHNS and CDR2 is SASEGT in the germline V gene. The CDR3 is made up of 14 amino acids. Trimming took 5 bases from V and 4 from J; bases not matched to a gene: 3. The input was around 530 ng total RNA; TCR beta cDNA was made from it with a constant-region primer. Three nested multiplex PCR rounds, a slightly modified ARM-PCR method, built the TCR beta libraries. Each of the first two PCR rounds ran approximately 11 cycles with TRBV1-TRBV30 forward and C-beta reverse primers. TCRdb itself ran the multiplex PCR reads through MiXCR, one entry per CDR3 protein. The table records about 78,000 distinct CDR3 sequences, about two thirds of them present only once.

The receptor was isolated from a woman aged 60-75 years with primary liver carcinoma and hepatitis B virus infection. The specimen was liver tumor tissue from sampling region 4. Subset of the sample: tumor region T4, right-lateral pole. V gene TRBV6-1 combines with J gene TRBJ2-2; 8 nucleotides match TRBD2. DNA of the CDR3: TGTGCCAGCAGTCTCGGGAGGGCCACCGGGGAGCTGTTTTTT. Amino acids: CASSLGRATGELFF.